The 23 T cell receptor beta chains listed next were all sequenced from one sample in a study of blood T cell repertoires in COVID-19. Sequencing used immunoSEQ multiplex PCR; TCRdb keeps in-frame clones, though not all of them. The repertoire consists of under 150,000 clones, with 84% occurring once and the leading ten covering about 13%. The sequencing input was peripheral blood. All receptors come from a human donor in a cohort sampled during active COVID-19.

DNA for the CDR3: TGTGCCAGCAGTCGAACCGGGACAGGGGAGCTGTTTTTT. The encoded protein is CASSRTGTGELFF. The J gene is TRBJ2-2, the V gene TRBV12-3 or TRBV12-4; a possible D gene is TRBD1 (6 bases). The CDR3 covers 13 residues. V was shortened by 5 bases and J by 8 bases, with 12 bases between the two germline ends.

The chain has TRBV28 and TRBJ2-3; D perhaps matches TRBD1 (6 bases). Per the germline V gene, CDR1 is MDHEN and CDR2 is SYDVKM. Deletions cut 8 bases from V and 5 bases from J, with 17 bases between. CDR3 length equals 14 residues. The CDR3 nucleotides read TGTGCCAGCTCCCCGGCAGGGGATCAAGATACGCAGTATTTT. This encodes CASSPAGDQDTQYF. The full variable domain, its missing parts supplied by reference TRBV28 and TRBJ2-3, is DVKVTQSSRYLVKRTGEKVFLECVQDMDHENMFWYRQDPGLGLRLIYFSYDVKMKEKGDIPEGYSVSREKKERFSLILESASTNQTSMYLCASSPAGDQDTQYFGPGTRLTVL.

This chain joins TRBV27 and TRBJ1-6; no firm D call. V shed 2 bases and J shed 11 bases, with 16 bases lying between them. The CDR3 consists of 15 residues. CDR1 and CDR2 from the germline V gene are MNHEY and SMNVEV (reference sequence). Here the CDR3 reads CASSLSFRGKAPLHF. The CDR3 DNA is TGTGCCAGCAGTTTAAGTTTTCGCGGGAAGGCACCCCTCCACTTT.

This chain joins TRBV5-1 and TRBJ2-5; 8 nucleotides line up with TRBD2. CDR3 size: 15 residues. J lost 3 bases, V lost 2 bases, and 6 bases had no gene match. In germline, CDR1 is SGHRS, CDR2 YFSETQ. The chain's CDR3 is CASSFTLAGKETQYF. The CDR3 coding sequence is TGCGCCAGCAGCTTTACCTTAGCGGGGAAAGAGACCCAGTACTTC.

The gene calls are TRBV9 and TRBJ2-3; D perhaps matches TRBD2 (7 bases). The germline V gene encodes CDR1 SGDLS and CDR2 YYNGEE. Trimming left V 5 bases short and J 6 bases short, with 19 bases between. This CDR3 has 15 residues. CDR3 loop: CASSRMGGALDTQYF. CDR3 in DNA: TGTGCCAGCAGTCGCATGGGGGGGGCATTGGATACGCAGTATTTT. The full variable domain, completed using reference TRBV9 and TRBJ2-3, is DSGVTQTPKHLITATGQRVTLRCSPRSGDLSVYWYQQSLDQGLQFLIQYYNGEERAKGNILERFSAQQFPDLHSELNLSSLELGDSALYFCASSRMGGALDTQYFGPGTRLTVL.

The V and J genes are TRBV6-5 and TRBJ1-5, with D possibly TRBD1 on 6 matching bases. The CDR3 length is 15 residues. Germline CDR1 is MNHEY and CDR2 is SVGAGI. Trimming removed 6 bases from V and 0 bases from J, with 12 bases in between. This chain's CDR3 is CASRIYRDSNQPQHF. For the CDR3, the DNA is TGTGCCAGCAGAATTTACAGGGATAGCAATCAGCCCCAGCATTTT.

This clone showed up just once. This chain joins TRBV5-1 and TRBJ2-1; no definite D call. The ends were cut back, 4 bases at V and 0 bases at J, with 11 bases in the middle. Germline loops: CDR1 SGHRS, CDR2 YFSETQ. The CDR3 length is 15 residues. The CDR3 sequence: CASSPTDRSYNEQFF. The CDR3 DNA reads TGCGCCAGCAGCCCGACTGACCGCTCCTACAATGAGCAGTTCTTC.

The CDR3 here is CASSPRDRGSYNEQFF. CDR3 coding DNA: TGTGCCAGTAGCCCCAGGGACAGGGGCTCCTACAATGAGCAGTTCTTC. The chain carries TRBV19 and TRBJ2-1, with 10 bases lining up with TRBD1. V shed 6 bases and J 0 bases; nucleotides not matched to a gene: 5. The germline gives CDR1 LNHDA, CDR2 SQIVND (reference sequence). The CDR3 loop spans 16 amino acids.

The chain joins TRBV2 to TRBJ1-1, with 10 bases matching TRBD1. The CDR3 is 14 residues long. Germline V lookup: CDR1 SNHLY, CDR2 FYNNEI. V dropped 10 bases and J dropped 4; count of bases not matched to a gene: 9. The CDR3 coding sequence is TGTGCCACCCGGGACAGGGGACTCGGCACTGAAGCTTTCTTT. Translated: CATRDRGLGTEAFF.

The chain joins TRBV20-1 to TRBJ1-2; D uncertain. The CDR3 contains 11 residues. Germline CDR1 and CDR2: DFQATT and SNEGSKA (reference sequence). Trimming cost V 6 bases and J 7 bases, with 12 bases left between them. Here the CDR3 DNA reads TGCAGTGCGATGAAGGGAGTTGGCTACACCTTC. As protein: CSAMKGVGYTF.

The chain links TRBV5-1 to TRBJ2-6; the match to TRBD1 covers 8 bases. Germline V gives CDR1 SGHRS, CDR2 YFSETQ. Trimming took 4 bases from V and 3 from J; bases not matched to a gene: 15. This CDR3 contains 19 residues. The CDR3 coding sequence is TGCGCCAGCAGCGTGGCAGGGACAGGTCGCGGTTTTGGGGCCAACGTCCTGACTTTC. This translates into CASSVAGTGRGFGANVLTF.

V is TRBV2 and J is TRBJ1-3, with a weak D call TRBD1 (6 bases). The germline V gene encodes CDR1 SNHLY and CDR2 FYNNEI. The CDR3 has 13 residues. The V and J ends lost 6 bases and 2 bases respectively, with 8 bases between them. The CDR3 reads CASSGDTGNTIYF. Here the CDR3 DNA reads TGTGCCAGCAGCGGGGACACTGGAAACACCATATATTTT.

With respect to this clone: The junction differs from germline at one of its ends, possibly a read error. The rearrangement uses TRBV3-1 (or the pseudogene TRBV3-2) and TRBJ2-5; 10 positions match TRBD2. Germline lookup yields CDR1 LGHDT and CDR2 YNNKEL (reference sequence). CDR3 size: 18 residues. The CDR3 spells CTSSQRLAGAARQETQYF. The CDR3, as DNA: TGTACCAGCAGCCAACGCCTAGCGGGGGCGGCTCGCCAAGAGACCCAGTACTTC.

The chain links TRBV10-3 to TRBJ2-7, with D perhaps matching TRBD2 (5 bases). The CDR3 totals 15 residues. Germline CDR1 is ENHRY and CDR2 is SYGVKD. V lost 6 bases and J 3 bases, leaving 18 bases between the germline ends. The CDR3 coding sequence is TGTGCCATCAGCCGGAATACTTTCGGGGTCTACGAGCAGTACTTC. It specifies CAISRNTFGVYEQYF.

CDR3 protein: CASSQVRSSADTQYF. Written as DNA, the CDR3 is TGTGCCAGCAGCCAAGTCCGTAGTAGCGCTGATACGCAGTATTTT. This chain links TRBV3-1 (or the pseudogene TRBV3-2) with TRBJ2-3; D is perhaps TRBD2 (5 bases). Germline V gives CDR1 LGHDT, CDR2 YNNKEL (reference sequence). Trimming took off 1 base at V and 6 bases at J, with 14 bases between the two ends. This CDR3 has 15 residues.

The chain joins TRBV11-2 to TRBJ2-6; tentatively, D is TRBD2 (6 bases). The CDR3 is made up of 17 amino acids. From germline, CDR1 is SGHAT and CDR2 FQNNGV. The germline V and J ends were trimmed by 5 bases and 0 bases, with 14 bases remaining between them. CDR3 DNA: TGTGCCAGCAGCAGACCGGGACTGAGCTCTGGGGCCAACGTCCTGACTTTC. It specifies CASSRPGLSSGANVLTF.

This clone is a singleton in its sample. V and J are TRBV5-8 and TRBJ2-2; D is perhaps TRBD2 (5 bases). The V gene's germline CDR1 is SGHTS and CDR2 YDEGEE. The CDR3 runs 13 residues. V lost 4 bases and J lost 5, with 9 bases in between. The CDR3 here is CASSIGITGELFF. For the CDR3, the DNA is TGTGCCAGCAGCATCGGGATAACCGGGGAGCTGTTTTTT. Full variable domain (remainder filled in from reference TRBV5-8 and TRBJ2-2): EAGVTQSPTHLIKTRGQQATLRCSPISGHTSVYWYQQALGLGLQFLLWYDEGEERNRGNFPPRFSGRQFPNYSSELNVNALELEDSALYLCASSIGITGELFFGEGSRLTVL.

The chain combines TRBV5-4 with TRBJ1-2; TRBD1 matches at 8 bases. Trimming took 6 bases from V and 5 from J; bases not matched to a gene: 9. This CDR3 comprises 14 residues. From germline, CDR1 is SGHNT and CDR2 YYREEE (reference sequence). The chain's CDR3 is CASNTQGVGYGYTF. CDR3 sequence (DNA): TGTGCCAGCAACACACAGGGGGTCGGGTATGGCTACACCTTC. Drawing the rest from reference TRBV5-4 and TRBJ1-2, the complete variable domain is ETGVTQSPTHLIKTRGQQVTLRCSSQSGHNTVSWYQQALGQGPQFIFQYYREEENGRGNFPPRFSGLQFPNYSSELNVNALELDDSALYLCASNTQGVGYGYTFGSGTRLTVV.

The CDR3 loop is CASSQDKLGLAGSETQYF. Here the CDR3 DNA reads TGTGCCAGCAGCCAAGATAAGTTGGGACTAGCGGGCAGTGAGACCCAGTACTTC. The chain is built from TRBV3-1 (or the pseudogene TRBV3-2) and TRBJ2-5; 12 positions agree with TRBD2. The germline V gene has CDR1 LGHDT and CDR2 YNNKEL (reference sequence). This CDR3 comprises 18 residues. The V gene end was trimmed by 0 bases and the J gene end by 5 bases; junction bases not matched to a gene: 10.

This chain connects TRBV18 to TRBJ1-2, with D possibly TRBD1 on 6 matching bases. The CDR3 extends over 13 amino acids. V lost 3 bases and J 4 bases, leaving 9 bases between the germline ends. In germline, CDR1 is KGHSH, CDR2 LQKENI. The CDR3, as DNA: TGTGCCAGCTCACCGGGACAAAGCTATGGCTACACCTTC. This sequence encodes CASSPGQSYGYTF.

V usage is TRBV6-5 and J usage is TRBJ2-3; D perhaps matches TRBD1 (6 bases). Germline lookup yields CDR1 MNHEY and CDR2 SVGAGI. Trimming removed 6 bases at V and 2 bases at J, with 15 bases between. The CDR3 has 15 residues. The CDR3 bases are TGTGCCAGCAGCCTGAGGGGGACGATCACAGATACGCAGTATTTT. The encoded protein is CASSLRGTITDTQYF.

The chain carries TRBV10-2 and TRBJ1-1; D gene uncertain. CDR3 length: 13 amino acids. V shed 5 bases and J shed 4 bases, with 11 bases lying between them. Germline V lookup: CDR1 WSHSY, CDR2 SAAADI. The DNA for the CDR3 is TGCGCCAGCAGTTCCGTAACGGGCACTGAAGCTTTCTTT. It encodes CASSSVTGTEAFF.

The chain recombines TRBV29-1 with TRBJ2-1, with D unclear. This CDR3 has 12 residues. Germline CDR1 and CDR2: SQVTM and ANQGSEA. V lost 7 bases, J lost 3 bases, and 10 bases lay in between. CDR3 DNA: TGCAGCGGCACCGAGGACTACAATGAGCAGTTCTTC. It codes for CSGTEDYNEQFF.